The 16 T cell receptor beta chains in this list originate from one sample, sequenced in a study of blood T cells in healthy people across ages. Primed by a sample-barcoded 5' primer and a J-beta primer mix, a second PCR proceeded for roughly 7 to 12 cycles. One entry per CDR3 protein, called by TCRdb with MiXCR from the 5' RACE reads. Here the sample spans about 1.6 million distinct CDR3 sequences, approximately 32% being singletons. The sequenced material came from blood. These receptors were obtained from a woman aged 30 to 39 in good health.

This clonotype turned up a few times. This chain joins TRBV9 and TRBJ1-5, with D possibly TRBD1 on 5 matching bases. CDR3 size: 14 residues. Germline CDR1 is SGDLS and CDR2 is YYNGEE. Trimming removed 7 bases at V and 0 bases at J, with 11 bases between. Here the CDR3 reads CASGGDGSNQPQHF. The CDR3 DNA reads as TGTGCCAGCGGCGGGGACGGTAGCAATCAGCCCCAGCATTTT.

The chain carries TRBV7-8 and TRBJ2-3; TRBD1 might be the D (5 bases). Trimming pared 2 bases from V and 2 bases from J, leaving 14 bases between. The CDR3 contains 16 residues. Germline lookup yields CDR1 SGHVS and CDR2 FQNEAQ. The CDR3 reads CASSLFSSQVTDTQYF. CDR3 DNA: TGTGCCAGCAGCTTATTTTCGTCACAGGTCACAGATACGCAGTATTTT. Looking up the rest from reference TRBV7-8 and TRBJ2-3 gives the full variable domain: GAGVSQSPRYKVAKRGQDVALRCDPISGHVSLFWYQQALGQGPEFLTYFQNEAQLDKSGLPSDRFFAERPEGSVSTLKIQRTQQEDSAVYLCASSLFSSQVTDTQYFGPGTRLTVL.

This clonotype was picked up many times. The V call is TRBV29-1, the J call TRBJ2-5; 11 nucleotides line up with TRBD1. Germline CDR1 SQVTM, CDR2 ANQGSEA. The junction had 6 bases not matched to a gene; V was cut back by 2 bases and J by 4 bases. The CDR3 runs to 15 residues. CDR3 sequence reads: CSVELGTGGRETQYF. In DNA form, the CDR3 reads TGCAGCGTTGAACTAGGGACAGGGGGGAGAGAGACCCAGTACTTC.

This clonotype was seen only a few times. This may stem from a read error, because a much larger clone lies one nucleotide away. In DNA form, the CDR3 reads TGCAGCGTTGAAGGGGGCAACCCCTACGAGCAGTACTTC. It encodes CSVEGGNPYEQYF. The V gene is TRBV29-1, the J gene TRBJ2-7; TRBD1 might be the D (5 bases). V shed 1 base and J shed 2 bases, with 9 bases lying between them. The CDR3 spans 13 residues. Germline loops: CDR1 SQVTM, CDR2 ANQGSEA.

The CDR3 nucleotides are TGTGCCAGCAGTGAAGCACCCGGGGGGGCTCCCTACGAGCAGTACTTC. It is translated as CASSEAPGGAPYEQYF. The V call is TRBV6-1, the J call TRBJ2-7; 8 bases fit TRBD2. V dropped 0 bases and J dropped 2; count of bases not matched to a gene: 6. Germline assignment: CDR1 MNHNS and CDR2 SASEGT. There are 16 residues in the CDR3.

This clonotype was seen only a few times. J is TRBJ2-1 and V is TRBV6-5; possibly TRBD2 for D (5 bases). Germline V gene data show CDR1 as MNHEY and CDR2 as SVGAGI. V was pared by 10 bases and J by 1 base, with 11 bases between. CDR3 length: 13 residues. The CDR3 here is CATRGSSYNEQFF. Written as DNA, the CDR3 is TGTGCCACCCGGGGTTCTTCCTACAATGAGCAGTTCTTC.

This clonotype was recorded at least ten times. The CDR3 nucleotides read TGTGCCAGCAGCCAAGTTGGGGACGAGCAGTACTTC. It codes for CASSQVGDEQYF. The rearrangement joins TRBV3-1 to TRBJ2-7; D unresolved. Trimming took off 1 base at V and 5 bases at J, with 6 bases between the two ends. The CDR3 has 12 amino acids. Germline V gene lookup returns CDR1 LGHDT and CDR2 YNNKEL (reference sequence).

The sample holds a few counts of this clonotype. The genes are TRBV3-1 and TRBJ2-4; unclear D gene. The CDR3 extends over 14 amino acids. Germline assignment: CDR1 LGHDT and CDR2 YNNKEL (reference sequence). V was trimmed by 4 bases and J by 9 bases, leaving 16 bases between them. CDR3 coding DNA: TGTGCCAGCAGCCCTCGTTCGAAAACGGGCATTCAGTACTTC. Amino acids: CASSPRSKTGIQYF.

In this sample, this clonotype turned up a few times. The rearrangement links TRBV9 to TRBJ2-1, with D perhaps TRBD2 (7 bases). V was cut by 5 bases and J by 0 bases, with 15 bases left in between. The CDR3 totals 16 residues. Germline lookup yields CDR1 SGDLS and CDR2 YYNGEE. The CDR3 spells CASRGHGGDSYNEQFF. As DNA, the CDR3 is TGTGCCAGCAGGGGACATGGGGGGGACTCCTACAATGAGCAGTTCTTC.

The gene calls are TRBV25-1 and TRBJ1-5, with TRBD1 matching 7 bases. This CDR3 region has 16 residues. Per the germline V gene, CDR1 is MGHDK and CDR2 is SYGVNS. The junction had 10 bases not matched to a gene; V was cut back by 4 bases and J by 4 bases. The CDR3 nucleotides read TGTGCCAGCAGTGTACCGGGACAGCCTTTTAATCAGCCCCAGCATTTT. Translating gives CASSVPGQPFNQPQHF.

There are a few counts of this clonotype. V and J are TRBV10-3 and TRBJ1-1, with a tentative D call TRBD1 (6 bases). V was shortened by 3 bases and J by 0 bases, with 11 bases between the two germline ends. There are 15 residues in the CDR3. Germline loops: CDR1 ENHRY, CDR2 SYGVKD. The CDR3 reads CAISDRGPMNTEAFF. CDR3 nucleotides: TGTGCCATCAGTGACAGGGGCCCCATGAACACTGAAGCTTTCTTT.

This clonotype was detected a few times. V is TRBV9 and J is TRBJ2-5; 9 bases map to TRBD2. The CDR3 loop spans 15 amino acids. CDR1 SGDLS and CDR2 YYNGEE come from the germline V gene. J gave up 2 bases and V 3 bases, and 5 bases lay outside the gene matches. The CDR3 region has the DNA TGTGCCAGCAGCGCTAGCGGGGCCTTGCAAGAGACCCAGTACTTC. This gives the protein CASSASGALQETQYF.

The V call is TRBV9, the J call TRBJ2-5; TRBD2 matches 9 bases. Near its end, the DNA agrees better with TRBJ2-7, so the J call may be wrong. CDR3 length: 14 residues. Germline V lookup: CDR1 SGDLS, CDR2 YYNGEE. CDR3 in amino acids: CASSVGGRALEQYF. CDR3 coding DNA: TGTGCCAGCAGCGTAGGCGGGAGGGCCCTCGAGCAGTACTTC.

This sequence joins TRBV5-5 and TRBJ2-1; D remains unclear. The V gene lost 2 bases and the J gene lost 0 bases, with 9 bases spanning the gap. The germline CDR1 and CDR2 sequences are SGHKS and YYEKEE (reference sequence). The CDR3 sequence is 15 residues long. CDR3 nucleotide sequence: TGTGCCAGCAGCTTCCCAGGTTTCTCCTACAATGAGCAGTTCTTC. It codes for CASSFPGFSYNEQFF.

V and J are TRBV12-3 or TRBV12-4 and TRBJ1-1; D not resolved. The length of the CDR3 is 12 residues. Trimming cost V 1 base and J 4 bases, with 4 bases left between them. CDR3 loop: CASSLDITEAFF. The CDR3 DNA sequence: TGTGCCAGCAGTTTAGACATCACTGAAGCTTTCTTT.

V and J are TRBV20-1 and TRBJ2-1; D is uncertain. V gave up 6 bases and J gave up 4 bases, with 16 bases separating them. This CDR3 spans 14 amino acids. Per the germline V gene, CDR1 is DFQATT and CDR2 is SNEGSKA (reference sequence). In nucleotides, the CDR3 is TGCAGTGCGCGGACGGCTCGCTCTTACAATGAGCAGTTCTTC. Translating gives CSARTARSYNEQFF.